These 27 T cell receptor beta chains share one sample of origin, sequenced in a study of cytomegalovirus exposure and HLA in healthy donors. Vbeta (60) and Jbeta (13) primers were used in the PCR. Profiled with immunoSEQ multiplex PCR; TCRdb holds only in-frame clones, not every one. The sample holds approximately 140,000 clones, about three quarters seen once. Sequenced: PBMCs. These receptors all stem from a man in his forties in good health and CMV-seropositive.

The V gene is TRBV7-7, the J gene TRBJ2-1, with TRBD1 as a possible D gene (6 bases). V lost 5 bases and J lost 2, with 13 bases in between. This CDR3 spans 15 amino acids. Germline CDR1 and CDR2: SSHAT and FNYEAQ (reference sequence). The CDR3 coding sequence is TGTGCCAGCAGCCCTCAACAGGGTACCTACAATGAGCAGTTCTTC. Encoded protein: CASSPQQGTYNEQFF.

This clone has a handful of counts. This chain uses TRBV15 with TRBJ2-7, with 13 bases that match TRBD2. V gave up 5 bases and J gave up 4 bases; unmatched junction bases: 11. CDR1 is LNHNV and CDR2 is YYDKDF in the germline V gene (reference sequence). The CDR3 has 17 residues. CDR3 in amino acids: CATSRTSGRRQGYEQYF. The DNA of the CDR3 is TGTGCCACCAGCCGGACTAGCGGGAGACGTCAAGGGTACGAGCAGTACTTC.

This rearrangement joins TRBV6-5 to TRBJ1-2; TRBD1 might be the D (5 bases). Germline CDR1 MNHEY, CDR2 SVGAGI. Trimming shortened V by 0 bases and J by 2 bases, and 7 bases separated the two germline ends. The CDR3 sequence is 14 residues long. This CDR3 reads CASSYSAGNYGYTF. The CDR3 DNA reads TGTGCCAGCAGTTACTCGGCAGGGAACTATGGCTACACCTTC.

The chain has TRBV30 and TRBJ2-2, with a weak D call TRBD1 (6 bases). The CDR3 has 12 residues. The V end was cut by 5 bases, the J end by 6 bases, with 10 bases between. From germline, CDR1 is GTSNPN and CDR2 SVGIG (reference sequence). The CDR3 here is CAWSRGPGELFF. CDR3 nucleotide sequence: TGTGCCTGGTCCAGGGGCCCCGGGGAGCTGTTTTTT. The full variable domain, completed using reference TRBV30 and TRBJ2-2, is SQTIHQWPATLVQPVGSPLSLECTVEGTSNPNLYWYRQAAGRGLQLLFYSVGIGQISSEVPQNLSASRPQDRQFILSSKKLLLSDSGFYLCAWSRGPGELFFGEGSRLTVL.

J is TRBJ1-5 and V is TRBV19; TRBD1 matches at 11 bases. V was clipped by 7 bases and J by 11 bases; unmatched bases: 13. The CDR3 covers 15 residues. CDR1 is LNHDA, CDR2 SQIVND, per germline (reference sequence). For the CDR3, the DNA is TGTGCCAGTACCGCGGACAGGGGGCTGGACGAGGCCCAGCATTTT. It translates to CASTADRGLDEAQHF.

The V call is TRBV5-1, the J call TRBJ1-1; possibly TRBD1 for D (6 bases). The germline V gene has CDR1 SGHRS and CDR2 YFSETQ. V was shortened by 4 bases and J by 6 bases, with 22 bases between the two germline ends. CDR3 length: 16 amino acids. CDR3: CASSPDSQPKRPEAFF. The CDR3 nucleotides read TGCGCCAGCAGCCCGGACAGTCAGCCTAAGAGACCTGAAGCTTTCTTT. Drawing the rest from reference TRBV5-1 and TRBJ1-1, the complete variable domain is KAGVTQTPRYLIKTRGQQVTLSCSPISGHRSVSWYQQTPGQGLQFLFEYFSETQRNKGNFPGRFSGRQFSNSRSEMNVSTLELGDSALYLCASSPDSQPKRPEAFFGQGTRLTVV.

This clone was recorded once. This sequence joins TRBV4-1 and TRBJ1-2, with TRBD1 matching over 9 bases. CDR1 and CDR2 (germline): MGHRA, YSYEKL. The CDR3 is 14 residues long. J gave up 3 bases and V 4 bases, and 3 bases lay outside the gene matches. CDR3 nucleotides: TGCGCCAGCAGCCGAAGGGACAGGGACTATGGCTACACCTTC. Protein: CASSRRDRDYGYTF.

V is TRBV27 and J is TRBJ1-5; D call uncertain. Germline CDR1 MNHEY, CDR2 SMNVEV (reference sequence). CDR3 size: 14 residues. Trimming stripped 2 bases from V and 4 bases from J, with 9 bases between. CDR3 nucleotide sequence: TGTGCCAGCAGTTTAGACATGGTTAATCAGCCCCAGCATTTT. Protein product: CASSLDMVNQPQHF.

V and J are TRBV28 and TRBJ1-4; no clear D gene. The CDR3 runs 15 residues. V lost 3 bases to trimming and J lost 5 bases, with 13 bases between them. Germline V gene lookup returns CDR1 MDHEN and CDR2 SYDVKM. The CDR3 reads CASSFAGSRNEKLFF. The CDR3 region has the DNA TGTGCCAGCAGTTTCGCCGGGTCCCGAAATGAAAAACTGTTTTTT.

The chain employs TRBV30 and TRBJ1-1; 7 nucleotides align to TRBD1. CDR1 and CDR2 (germline): GTSNPN, SVGIG (reference sequence). The CDR3 runs to 14 residues. J gave up 5 bases and V 0 bases, and 6 bases lay outside the gene matches. The CDR3 sequence is CAWSVQIQGTEAFF. The CDR3 nucleotides are TGTGCCTGGAGTGTACAAATACAGGGGACTGAAGCTTTCTTT.

The chain combines TRBV10-3 with TRBJ2-3, with 10 bases that match TRBD1. This CDR3 is 16 amino acids long. With V trimmed by 6 bases and J by 5 bases, 11 bases remained unmatched. Germline V gene data show CDR1 as ENHRY and CDR2 as SYGVKD. The CDR3 DNA sequence: TGTGCCATCAGCGGATTCGCGGGACAGGGGTTAGATACGCAGTATTTT. Translated, it gives CAISGFAGQGLDTQYF.

The sample holds a few counts of this clone. The V gene is TRBV2, the J gene TRBJ1-5; TRBD1 is a possible D gene (5 bases). Germline V gene lookup returns CDR1 SNHLY and CDR2 FYNNEI. Trimming removed 4 bases at V and 7 bases at J, with 17 bases between. The CDR3 is 15 amino acids. The CDR3 protein is CASSASLTGVQPQHF. Written as DNA, the CDR3 is TGTGCCAGCAGTGCCAGCTTAACGGGGGTCCAGCCCCAGCATTTT. The full variable domain, in which reference TRBV2 and TRBJ1-5 provide the parts outside the CDR3, is EPEVTQTPSHQVTQMGQEVILRCVPISNHLYFYWYRQILGQKVEFLVSFYNNEISEKSEIFDDQFSVERPDGSNFTLKIRSTKLEDSAMYFCASSASLTGVQPQHFGDGTRLSIL.

Concerning this clone itself: Other DNA sequences in this sample translate to the same CDR3. The J gene is TRBJ2-3, the V gene TRBV6-5; D is perhaps TRBD1 (5 bases). Germline assignment: CDR1 MNHEY and CDR2 SVGAGI. V was clipped by 5 bases and J by 1 base, with 13 bases between them. The CDR3 consists of 15 residues. The CDR3 loop reads CASSKGLEGTDTQYF. The CDR3 nucleotides are TGTGCCAGCAGTAAGGGGCTAGAGGGCACAGATACGCAGTATTTT.

V usage is TRBV5-1 and J usage is TRBJ2-1, with D maybe TRBD2 (5 bases). This CDR3 has 15 residues. Trimming shortened V by 0 bases and J by 4 bases, and 11 bases separated the two germline ends. Germline V lookup: CDR1 SGHRS, CDR2 YFSETQ. The CDR3 nucleotides read TGCGCCAGCAGCTTGGTACGGGAACCATACAATGAGCAGTTCTTC. Its translation is CASSLVREPYNEQFF. The full variable domain, rest sourced from reference TRBV5-1 and TRBJ2-1, is KAGVTQTPRYLIKTRGQQVTLSCSPISGHRSVSWYQQTPGQGLQFLFEYFSETQRNKGNFPGRFSGRQFSNSRSEMNVSTLELGDSALYLCASSLVREPYNEQFFGPGTRLTVL.

The chain employs TRBV5-1 and TRBJ2-4; 8 bases agree with TRBD1. The germline CDR1 and CDR2 sequences are SGHRS and YFSETQ. V dropped 7 bases and J dropped 5; count of bases not matched to a gene: 5. The CDR3 contains 13 residues. The chain's CDR3 is CASAGQAQNIQYF. CDR3 coding DNA: TGCGCCAGCGCGGGACAGGCTCAAAACATTCAGTACTTC.

This clone came up once. The CDR3 protein is CASSPDRKNIQYF. The CDR3 nucleotides are TGTGCCAGCAGCCCGGACAGAAAAAACATTCAGTACTTC. This chain joins TRBV7-2 and TRBJ2-4; the D gene is possibly TRBD1 (6 bases). The germline V and J ends were trimmed by 5 bases and 4 bases, with 9 bases remaining between them. Germline assignment: CDR1 SGHTA and CDR2 FQGNSA. This CDR3 spans 13 amino acids.

The J gene is TRBJ2-7, the V gene TRBV11-2; no clear D. V lost 1 base to trimming and J lost 3 bases, with 7 bases between them. CDR3 size: 13 residues. Germline V CDR1 and CDR2: SGHAT, FQNNGV. The CDR3 loop reads CASSLGAYYEQYF. CDR3 sequence (DNA): TGTGCCAGCAGCTTAGGAGCCTACTACGAGCAGTACTTC.

J is TRBJ2-1 and V is TRBV27; D gene unclear. CDR1 MNHEY and CDR2 SMNVEV come from the germline V gene (reference sequence). CDR3 length equals 13 residues. V was shortened by 3 bases and J by 3 bases, with 6 bases between the two germline ends. The CDR3 bases are TGTGCCAGCAGTTTCCACAGCTACAATGAGCAGTTCTTC. It codes for CASSFHSYNEQFF.

The chain links TRBV28 to TRBJ1-1, with D unresolved. Trimming took 2 bases from V and 7 from J, leaving 8 bases between them. The CDR3 runs 12 residues. CDR1 MDHEN and CDR2 SYDVKM come from the germline V gene. CDR3 region: CASSLGRIEAFF. In DNA, the CDR3 is TGTGCCAGCAGTTTAGGGCGTATTGAAGCTTTCTTT.

The rearrangement links TRBV27 to TRBJ2-2; D is ambiguous. Germline V lookup: CDR1 MNHEY, CDR2 SMNVEV (reference sequence). The CDR3 covers 13 residues. Trimming cost V 8 bases and J 3 bases, with 10 bases left between them. Here the CDR3 reads CASRITDTGELFF. CDR3 in DNA: TGTGCCAGCCGAATCACGGACACCGGGGAGCTGTTTTTT.

CDR3: CSAIGGDTQYF. The CDR3 DNA reads as TGCAGTGCCATCGGAGGAGATACGCAGTATTTT. The chain combines TRBV20-1 with TRBJ2-3; D possibly corresponds to TRBD2 (5 bases). Trimming shortened V by 6 bases and J by 5 bases, and 9 bases separated the two germline ends. There are 11 residues in the CDR3. Germline V gene lookup returns CDR1 DFQATT and CDR2 SNEGSKA (reference sequence).

This clone came up a few times. J is TRBJ1-5 and V is TRBV6-5; a weak D match, TRBD1 (5 bases). In germline, CDR1 is MNHEY, CDR2 SVGAGI. V was trimmed by 4 bases and J by 7 bases, leaving 8 bases between them. This CDR3 contains 12 residues. In DNA, the CDR3 is TGTGCCAGCAGTTTTCAGGGCCAGCCCCAGCATTTT. It translates to CASSFQGQPQHF.

The V call is TRBV4-3, the J call TRBJ1-2, with 7 nucleotides matching TRBD1. Germline CDR1 LGHNA, CDR2 YSLEER. This CDR3 region has 15 residues. V gave up 1 base and J gave up 4 bases; unmatched junction bases: 6. CDR3 DNA sequence: TGCGCCAGCAGCCAAGTGGGGACAGAATTCTATGGCTACACCTTC. It yields the protein CASSQVGTEFYGYTF.

This clone was recorded only once. The chain carries TRBV14 and TRBJ2-7; no firm D call. V lost 1 base and J lost 0, with 4 bases in between. CDR3 size: 13 residues. Germline lookup yields CDR1 SGHDN and CDR2 FVKESK. The DNA for the CDR3 is TGTGCCAGCAGCCAAGCTAGCTCCTACGAGCAGTACTTC. Protein product: CASSQASSYEQYF.

This clone was seen more than once but under ten times. The CDR3 DNA sequence: TGTGCCATCCGACCAGGGGGGAGGACTGAAGCTTTCTTT. Its protein product is CAIRPGGRTEAFF. The chain has TRBV10-3 and TRBJ1-1; TRBD1 matches at 7 bases. Trimming took 8 bases from V and 5 from J; bases not matched to a gene: 8. The CDR3 consists of 13 residues. Germline loops: CDR1 ENHRY, CDR2 SYGVKD.

The CDR3 region has the DNA TGTGCCAGCAGCCGTACTACGTCATACGAGCAGTACTTC. It yields the protein CASSRTTSYEQYF. V and J are TRBV11-2 and TRBJ2-7; D remains ambiguous. This CDR3 region has 13 residues. Germline loops: CDR1 SGHAT, CDR2 FQNNGV. The germline V and J ends were trimmed by 5 bases and 4 bases, with 12 bases remaining between them.

The sample holds one count of this clone. The V gene is TRBV7-2, the J gene TRBJ2-2; D perhaps matches TRBD1 (5 bases). CDR1 and CDR2 (germline): SGHTA, FQGNSA. The CDR3 is made up of 13 amino acids. Deletions cut 6 bases from V and 6 bases from J, with 11 bases between. In DNA form, the CDR3 reads TGTGCCAGCAGACCCTTGGGGCCCGGGGAGCTGTTTTTT. Amino acid sequence: CASRPLGPGELFF.